In its sample, the clone carrying this T cell receptor (beta chain) was seen a few times. Its specificity is not known. This sample is part of a study of T-cell memory formation after mild COVID-19. Study context: Across donors, TCR clusters were largely donor specific.

General observations from the study: Whether second-wave clones peaking at day 37 were SARS-CoV-2 specific went unconfirmed. Mostly located in CM and EM were contracting CD4+ clones, with contracting CD8+ clones located in EMRA.

From 5'RACE with constant-segment primers came TCR alpha and TCR beta cDNA libraries that carried sample barcodes and UMIs. TCRdb reanalysed the 5' RACE reads using MiXCR and keeps one entry per CDR3 protein. Among hundreds of thousands of distinct CDR3 sequences, 20% to 30% were seen once, and the ten largest hold around an eighth. Sequenced: PBMCs or a T cell subset sorted from them (not recorded which). The TCR was taken from an adult woman who had mild COVID-19 (a few samples of this study predate the infection). Cell type and time point are not known.

The DNA of the CDR3 is TGTGCCAGCAGCTTATCCGGGACAGGGGCCAATGAGCAGTTCTTC. This translates into CASSLSGTGANEQFF. This chain joins TRBV7-3 and TRBJ2-1; 10 bases line up with TRBD1. The germline V gene encodes CDR1 SGHTA and CDR2 FQGTGA. The CDR3 has 15 residues. Trimming took 2 bases from V and 6 from J; bases not matched to a gene: 4.